A selection of T cell receptor beta chains follows, all from one sample in a study of shared clonotypes between healthy human individuals. TCRdb's copy holds only in-frame clones and misses some; the assay was immunoSEQ multiplex PCR. The data contain about 99,000 clones, around 47% of them singletons. The sample was PBMCs. These TCRs come from a woman aged 40 to 50 in good health. Some clones in this sample may be carry-over from other donors' samples. Both conserved end residues are part of each CDR3. Each record gives: J gene, V gene, D gene, clone size, CDR3 DNA, CDR3 protein. The D gene is left open where the match is weak. Size values are once, few and many counts, or a class for expanded clones, and some rows have none.

TRBJ1-4 TRBV30 - - TGTGCCTGGAGTGTACTGGGCGGGACTAATGGAAGACTGTTTTTT CAWSVLGGTNGRLFF
TRBJ2-7 TRBV9 TRBD1 - TGTGCCAGCAGCGGGACAGGGGACTACGAGCAGTACTTC CASSGTGDYEQYF
TRBJ2-7 TRBV7-2 TRBD2 - TGTGCCAGCAGCTTAGCGGTGGCGGGAGGGGGCGAGCAGTACTTC CASSLAVAGGGEQYF
TRBJ2-7 TRBV30 - - TGTGCCTGGAGTACCGCCTACGAGCAGTACTTC CAWSTAYEQYF
TRBJ1-5 TRBV28 TRBD1 - TGTGCCAGCAGTTCTCAACAGGGGCTGGATCAGCCCCAGCATTTT CASSSQQGLDQPQHF
TRBJ2-1 TRBV18 TRBD2 many TGTGCCAGCTCACCATCCAAATCGGGAGGCTCGCAAGATGAGCAGTTCTTC CASSPSKSGGSQDEQFF
TRBJ2-3 TRBV2 - - TGTGCCAGCAGTCGCCCGAAAGGGGGCACAGATACGCAGTATTTT CASSRPKGGTDTQYF
TRBJ2-2 TRBV7-9 - - TGTGCCAGCACCTCCGGGACGGGGATGGCCGGGGAGCTGTTTTTT CASTSGTGMAGELFF
TRBJ1-4 TRBV7-3 - - TGTGCCAGCAGCCCGTCCAGGGCGGGTAATGAAAAACTGTTTTTT CASSPSRAGNEKLFF
TRBJ2-5 TRBV27 TRBD2 many TGTGCCAGCAGTCCCCCTCTTAGTAGCGGGAAAGAGACCCAGTACTTC CASSPPLSSGKETQYF
TRBJ1-2 TRBV20-1 - - TGCAGTGCCTACGACAGCCATGGCTACACCTTC CSAYDSHGYTF
TRBJ2-7 TRBV7-2 TRBD1 - TGTGCCAGCAGCTTGGACAGGGGGCAGTACGAGCAGTACTTC CASSLDRGQYEQYF
TRBJ2-7 TRBV2 - - TGTGCCAGCAAACAGTCCCTCTCCTACGAGCAGTACTTC CASKQSLSYEQYF
TRBJ2-6 TRBV28 - - TGTGCCAGCAGTTTATGGCAAACCTCTGGGGCCAACGTCCTGACTTTC CASSLWQTSGANVLTF
TRBJ2-7 TRBV7-2 - - TGTGCCAGCAGCCCACAGAGAACCAGCTACGAGCAGTACTTC CASSPQRTSYEQYF
TRBJ2-1 TRBV18 - many TGTGCCAGCTCACTTGCGCGGGACGTTGAGCAGTTCTTC CASSLARDVEQFF
TRBJ2-5 TRBV7-2 TRBD2 few TGTGCCAGCAGCCCCGGGACTACCAACCAAGAGACCCAGTACTTC CASSPGTTNQETQYF
TRBJ2-7 TRBV29-1 TRBD1 - TGCAGCGCCCGACAGGGGGATGGCTACGAGCAGTACTTC CSARQGDGYEQYF
TRBJ1-1 TRBV30 TRBD1 once TGTGCCTGGAGTGCGACAGGGGGCACTGAAGCTTTCTTT CAWSATGGTEAFF
TRBJ2-3 TRBV29-1 TRBD2 - TGCAGCGTTGTTGCTAGCGGAACAGATACGCAGTATTTT CSVVASGTDTQYF
TRBJ1-2 TRBV27 TRBD1 - TGTGCCAGCAGTTTAGCGACAGGGCAAGGTGGCTACACCTTC CASSLATGQGGYTF
TRBJ2-7 TRBV4-3 - - TGCGCCAGCAGCCAAGATTTGACGGTGGTCTCCGAGCAGTACTTC CASSQDLTVVSEQYF
TRBJ1-5 TRBV5-8 - - TGTGCCAGCAGCTTGGACATTAGCAATCAGCCCCAGCATTTT CASSLDISNQPQHF
TRBJ2-6 TRBV5-1 - few TGCGCCAGCAGCTTGGTCGACTCTGGGGCCAACGTCCTGACTTTC CASSLVDSGANVLTF
TRBJ2-7 TRBV1 - many TGCACCAGCAGCCAGCGGACTAGCGGGAGAACAGCTAGGGAGCAGTACTTC CTSSQRTSGRTAREQYF
TRBJ1-6 TRBV7-2 - once TGTGCCAGCAGCTCGACGGCCCAAAGGAATTCACCCCTCCACTTT CASSSTAQRNSPLHF
TRBJ1-2 TRBV7-2 TRBD1 - TGTGCCAGCAGTATTGCAGGGGGTTATGGCTACACCTTC CASSIAGGYGYTF
TRBJ2-5 TRBV5-1 TRBD2 - TGCGCCAGCAGCACTAGCGGGAGGGACAGGAAGCAGTACTTC CASSTSGRDRKQYF
TRBJ2-2 TRBV7-2 TRBD2 - TGTGCCAGCAGCGCCCTAGCGGACTACGGGGAGCTGTTTTTT CASSALADYGELFF
TRBJ1-5 TRBV6-5 - - TGTGCCAGCCGACCGCGGTTAATGCGGCCCCAGCATTTT CASRPRLMRPQHF
TRBJ2-1 TRBV29-1 - - TGCAGCGTCGCACTGGAGGACTCCTACAATGAGCAGTTCTTC CSVALEDSYNEQFF
TRBJ2-7 TRBV5-1 - - TGCGCCAGCATATCGGACTCCTACGAGCAGTACTTC CASISDSYEQYF
TRBJ1-5 TRBV27 - - TGTGCCAGCAGTCCAGGGCGTCAGCCCCAGCATTTT CASSPGRQPQHF
TRBJ2-7 TRBV5-6 - many TGTGCCAGCAGCTCCCGGGGTTACCACGAGCAGTACTTC CASSSRGYHEQYF
TRBJ1-1 TRBV19 - - TGTGCCAGTAGGCATGCGGGACACCCCTTGCGGAACACTGAAGCTTTCTTT CASRHAGHPLRNTEAFF
TRBJ2-7 TRBV25-1 TRBD1 - TGTGCCAGCAGCGACAGGGGTTCCTACGAGCAGTACTTC CASSDRGSYEQYF
TRBJ2-7 TRBV7-9 TRBD1 large TGTGCCAGCAGCTTAGCGGTGAGAACAGGGGGACTGGGGTCCTACGAGCAGTACTTC CASSLAVRTGGLGSYEQYF
TRBJ1-5 TRBV21-1 - - TGTGCCAGCAGCAACTTGGGACGGGCGAATCAGCCCCAGCATTTT CASSNLGRANQPQHF
TRBJ2-5 TRBV7-8 - - TGTGCCAGCAGCTTAACCCCCACGGTCCAAGAGACCCAGTACTTC CASSLTPTVQETQYF
TRBJ2-3 TRBV19 - - TGTGCCAGTAGTCCACCAGCGACAGATACGCGGTATTTT CASSPPATDTRYF
TRBJ2-5 TRBV5-3 - - TGTGCCAGAAGCCACCAAAGGGATGAGACCCAGTACTTC CARSHQRDETQYF
TRBJ2-1 TRBV9 TRBD2 many TGTGCCAGCAGCGCTAGCGGGAGGGCCGGCAATGAGCAGTTCTTC CASSASGRAGNEQFF
TRBJ2-7 TRBV6-5 - - TGTGCCAGCAGCCCTCGGGCCGAGAGCTACGAGCAGTACTTC CASSPRAESYEQYF
TRBJ1-2 TRBV11-2 - - TGTGCCAGCAGCTTAGATACAACAATGAATGGCTACACCTTC CASSLDTTMNGYTF
TRBJ1-2 TRBV5-1 TRBD1 - TGCGCCAGCAGCCCCCGGGGACAGTATGGCTACACCTTC CASSPRGQYGYTF
TRBJ2-5 TRBV25-1 - few TGTGCCAGCAGTGGGGGGACGAAACAGGAGACCCAGTACTTC CASSGGTKQETQYF
TRBJ2-7 TRBV5-4 - few TGTGCCAGCAGCTTGCGGGGTACCTACGAGCAGTACTTC CASSLRGTYEQYF
TRBJ2-7 TRBV28 TRBD2 many TGTGCCAGCACCACCCCCCAGCGGGGGGGAACCTACGAGCAGTACTTC CASTTPQRGGTYEQYF
TRBJ2-7 TRBV9 TRBD1 few TGTGCCAGCAGCGTAGAAGGGACAGGGTCCTACGAGCAGTACTTC CASSVEGTGSYEQYF
TRBJ1-2 TRBV30 TRBD1 many TGTGCCTGGACTACGACAGGGGCGGGTGGCTACACCTTC CAWTTTGAGGYTF
TRBJ2-5 TRBV7-2 - - TGTGCCAGCAGCTTCCGAGGTCTGGAAACGGAGACCCAGTACTTC CASSFRGLETETQYF
TRBJ1-1 TRBV10-3 - many TGTGCCATCAGTGAGTCTCGGGGTATAGGTTCGGCTGAAGCTTTCTTT CAISESRGIGSAEAFF
TRBJ1-2 TRBV7-8 - - TGTGCCAGCAGCTTAGCGGTCTCTAACTATGGCTACACCTTC CASSLAVSNYGYTF
TRBJ2-3 TRBV9 - many TGTGCCAGCAGCGTCCAATCTAGTGTCTCACGTAATACGCAGTATTTT CASSVQSSVSRNTQYF
TRBJ2-7 TRBV4-2 - many TGTGCCAGCAGCCCCCGGGGTCAGCCATCCTACGAGCAGTACTTC CASSPRGQPSYEQYF
TRBJ1-5 TRBV28 TRBD1 few TGTGCCAGCAGGACAGGGGCTGGGAGCAATCAGCCCCAGCATTTT CASRTGAGSNQPQHF